The 24 T cell receptor beta chains listed next were all sequenced from one sample in a study of T cells in Graves' hyperthyroidism and ophthalmopathy. It was RNA transcripts that yielded the amplified TCR beta CDR3 regions. A first-round RT-PCR of the TCR CDR3 used the HTBI primer set. From the multiplex PCR reads, TCRdb called clonotypes with MiXCR, one entry per CDR3 protein. The sample lists 600,000 to 650,000 distinct CDR3 sequences; 16% were seen once. Sequencing was carried out using blood. These receptors all stem from a young woman with Graves' hyperthyroidism.

This clonotype has at least ten counts. This chain uses TRBV2 with TRBJ1-1; TRBD1 matches 8 bases. CDR3 length: 13 amino acids. Trimming took 7 bases from V and 7 from J; bases not matched to a gene: 8. Per the germline V gene, CDR1 is SNHLY and CDR2 is FYNNEI. The CDR3 DNA reads TGTGCCAGCACCGAGGGACAGGCGATTGAAGCTTTCTTT. This sequence encodes CASTEGQAIEAFF. Combining the CDR3 with reference TRBV2 and TRBJ1-1 gives the whole variable domain EPEVTQTPSHQVTQMGQEVILRCVPISNHLYFYWYRQILGQKVEFLVSFYNNEISEKSEIFDDQFSVERPDGSNFTLKIRSTKLEDSAMYFCASTEGQAIEAFFGQGTRLTVV.

In its sample, this clonotype was seen many times. J is TRBJ2-5 and V is TRBV5-1, with D maybe TRBD2 (5 bases). Per germline, CDR1 SGHRS and CDR2 YFSETQ. The V end lost 1 base, the J end lost 1 base, and 8 bases lay between the germline ends. This CDR3 has 14 amino acids. CDR3 DNA: TGCGCCAGCAGCTTGTTAGCGTCCCAAGAGACCCAGTACTTC. Translation: CASSLLASQETQYF.

The chain employs TRBV3-1 and TRBJ2-5; TRBD1 matches 9 bases. The CDR3 extends over 16 amino acids. Trimming took 5 bases from V and 7 from J; bases not matched to a gene: 14. Germline V lookup: CDR1 LGHDT, CDR2 YNNKEL (reference sequence). CDR3 DNA: TGTGCCAGCAGCTCACAGGGGGCAGGTGGAAGAGGGACCCAGTACTTC. Amino acid sequence: CASSSQGAGGRGTQYF.

This clonotype was seen a handful of times. The chain uses TRBV7-9 and TRBJ1-3; 7 bases match TRBD1. In germline, CDR1 is SEHNR, CDR2 FQNEAQ (reference sequence). J gave up 0 bases and V 4 bases, and 6 bases lay outside the gene matches. The CDR3 loop spans 16 amino acids. The CDR3 DNA reads TGTGCCAGCAGCTCACTGGACAGGTCCTCTGGAAACACCATATATTTT. As protein: CASSSLDRSSGNTIYF.

On this clonotype itself: Being one base from a much bigger clone, this may be a read error. CDR3 amino acids: CAWSVGTGNYEQYF. DNA of the CDR3: TGTGCCTGGAGTGTCGGGACAGGGAATTACGAGCAGTACTTC. The chain carries TRBV30 and TRBJ2-7; TRBD1 agrees at 9 bases. This CDR3 comprises 14 residues. The germline CDR1 and CDR2 sequences are GTSNPN and SVGIG (reference sequence). V shed 0 bases and J 4 bases; nucleotides not matched to a gene: 4.

The chain recombines TRBV6-2 or TRBV6-3 with TRBJ2-2, with D unclear. V was shortened by 3 bases and J by 7 bases, with 12 bases between the two germline ends. Germline lookup yields CDR1 MNHEY and CDR2 SVGEGT. This CDR3 has 14 residues. CDR3 sequence reads: CASSYSGFIGELFF. In nucleotides, the CDR3 is TGTGCCAGCAGTTATTCCGGTTTCATCGGGGAGCTGTTTTTT.

The chain links TRBV29-1 to TRBJ2-3; 16 bases map to TRBD2. V was clipped by 8 bases and J by 2 bases; unmatched bases: 13. The CDR3 covers 18 residues. Germline-derived CDR1 and CDR2 are SQVTM and ANQGSEA. The CDR3 reads CSTLGLAGGPRATDTQYF. Here the CDR3 DNA reads TGCAGCACCCTGGGACTAGCGGGAGGGCCGCGGGCCACAGATACGCAGTATTTT.

The chain uses TRBV14 and TRBJ2-3; unclear D gene. This CDR3 has 13 amino acids. V was shortened by 4 bases and J by 3 bases, with 8 bases between the two germline ends. Germline V gene data show CDR1 as SGHDN and CDR2 as FVKESK. The DNA of the CDR3 is TGTGCCAGCAGCCGGGGTTTTACAGATACGCAGTATTTT. It codes for CASSRGFTDTQYF.

Many counts were recorded for this clonotype. The CDR3 here is CASSVSGSYADTQYF. The CDR3 coding sequence is TGTGCCAGCAGCGTAAGCGGGAGTTATGCAGATACGCAGTATTTT. The chain combines TRBV11-3 with TRBJ2-3, with 8 bases that match TRBD2. J gave up 4 bases and V 5 bases, and 8 bases lay outside the gene matches. The germline V gene has CDR1 SGHNT and CDR2 YENEEA. The CDR3 extends over 15 amino acids.

This rearrangement joins TRBV6-2 or TRBV6-3 to TRBJ2-1, with 9 nucleotides matching TRBD2. J gave up 8 bases and V 2 bases, and 13 bases lay outside the gene matches. The germline CDR1 and CDR2 sequences are MNHEY and SVGEGT. This CDR3 contains 17 residues. In DNA, the CDR3 is TGTGCCAGCAGTTACCTATTTGGCGGGAGGGACGAGGATGAGCAGTTCTTC. This translates into CASSYLFGGRDEDEQFF.

V is TRBV4-1 and J is TRBJ2-1, with a possible D match to TRBD1 (6 bases). CDR3 size: 16 residues. The V and J ends lost 0 bases and 0 bases respectively, with 9 bases between them. Germline V gives CDR1 MGHRA, CDR2 YSYEKL. CDR3 nucleotide sequence: TGCGCCAGCAGCCAAGATGGGGACATCTCCTACAATGAGCAGTTCTTC. It encodes CASSQDGDISYNEQFF.

This clonotype was seen at least ten times. The chain uses TRBV6-1 and TRBJ2-3, with D perhaps TRBD2 (7 bases). CDR1 MNHNS and CDR2 SASEGT come from the germline V gene. The CDR3 loop spans 14 amino acids. V gave up 9 bases and J gave up 3 bases, with 16 bases separating them. CDR3 sequence (DNA): TGTGCCAGTTCTACAGGGAGGGAAACAGATACGCAGTATTTT. Residues: CASSTGRETDTQYF.

This clonotype was counted at least ten times. The CDR3 sequence: CASTTPPRNQPQHF. In DNA form, the CDR3 reads TGTGCCAGCACCACCCCGCCCCGGAATCAGCCCCAGCATTTT. V usage is TRBV28 and J usage is TRBJ1-5; D not certain. Trimming shortened V by 7 bases and J by 4 bases, and 14 bases separated the two germline ends. This CDR3 contains 14 residues. CDR1 MDHEN and CDR2 SYDVKM come from the germline V gene.

Points on this clonotype: A junction boundary mismatches the germline segment, possibly from a read error. The V call is TRBV4-1, the J call TRBJ2-7; 10 nucleotides align to TRBD2. The CDR3 totals 17 residues. Germline CDR1 MGHRA, CDR2 YSYEKL. The CDR3: CASSHGTSATKAGERYF. The CDR3 region has the DNA TGCGCCAGCAGCCATGGGACTAGCGCCACAAAGGCGGGCGAGCGGTACTTC.

This clonotype was observed at least ten times. This chain connects TRBV6-2 or TRBV6-3 to TRBJ2-5; TRBD1 aligns across 11 bases. The J segment lost 4 bases and the V segment lost 7 bases, leaving 8 bases of the junction unmatched. CDR3 length equals 15 residues. CDR1 and CDR2 (germline): MNHEY, SVGEGT. In nucleotides, the CDR3 is TGTGCCAGCACCGTAACCGGGACAGGGGGAGAGACCCAGTACTTC. Its protein is CASTVTGTGGETQYF.

This clonotype has a count of ten or more. V and J are TRBV7-9 and TRBJ1-5; D is uncertain. The CDR3 totals 12 residues. Trimming cost V 0 bases and J 4 bases, with 1 base left between them. Germline V CDR1 and CDR2: SEHNR, FQNEAQ (reference sequence). The CDR3 is CASSLANQPQHF. The CDR3 DNA follows: TGTGCCAGCAGCTTAGCGAATCAGCCCCAGCATTTT.

This clonotype was seen only a few times. The chain combines TRBV9 with TRBJ2-3; D gene ambiguous. V was shortened by 3 bases and J by 2 bases, with 13 bases between the two germline ends. The CDR3 is 15 amino acids. Germline assignment: CDR1 SGDLS and CDR2 YYNGEE. The CDR3 here is CASSGNGKSTDTQYF. DNA for the CDR3: TGTGCCAGCAGCGGGAACGGAAAATCCACAGATACGCAGTATTTT. Full variable domain (remainder filled in from reference TRBV9 and TRBJ2-3): DSGVTQTPKHLITATGQRVTLRCSPRSGDLSVYWYQQSLDQGLQFLIQYYNGEERAKGNILERFSAQQFPDLHSELNLSSLELGDSALYFCASSGNGKSTDTQYFGPGTRLTVL.

Notes on this clonotype: This may stem from a read error, because a much larger clone lies one nucleotide away. The chain employs TRBV11-3 and TRBJ2-1, with 10 bases lining up with TRBD2. Judging by the DNA end, TRBJ2-7 fits better; the J call may be wrong. This CDR3 has 14 residues. The germline V gene has CDR1 SGHNT and CDR2 YENEEA. DNA for the CDR3: TGTGCCAGCAGCGGGCCTAGCGGGAGTAATGAGCAGTACTTC. Its protein is CASSGPSGSNEQYF.

A few counts support this clonotype. V gene TRBV4-2 combines with J gene TRBJ1-5, with a weak D call TRBD1 (6 bases). V was trimmed by 4 bases and J by 0 bases, leaving 13 bases between them. Looked up from germline, CDR1 is LGHNA and CDR2 is YNFKEQ. The CDR3 has 16 residues. The CDR3 sequence: CASSLRGVNSNQPQHF. CDR3 DNA sequence: TGTGCCAGCAGCCTAAGGGGGGTTAATAGCAATCAGCCCCAGCATTTT.

This clonotype was seen many times. The chain recombines TRBV28 with TRBJ1-2; D ambiguous. CDR1 and CDR2 from the germline V gene are MDHEN and SYDVKM. Between the trimmed V and J ends, which lost 4 bases and 3 bases, there was a span of 9 bases. CDR3 length: 13 amino acids. CDR3 sequence reads: CASSWVVDYGYTF. The CDR3 DNA reads TGTGCCAGCAGTTGGGTTGTAGACTATGGCTACACCTTC.

This clonotype was observed once. The chain carries TRBV7-8 and TRBJ2-7; either TRBD1 or TRBD2 may supply D (5 bases each). The germline V gene encodes CDR1 SGHVS and CDR2 FQNEAQ. V was shortened by 0 bases and J by 5 bases, with 11 bases between the two germline ends. The CDR3 is 14 residues long. CDR3 in DNA: TGTGCCAGCAGCTTAGCATCCGGGGACGACGAGCAGTACTTC. This translates into CASSLASGDDEQYF. Full variable domain (missing parts from reference TRBV7-8 and TRBJ2-7): GAGVSQSPRYKVAKRGQDVALRCDPISGHVSLFWYQQALGQGPEFLTYFQNEAQLDKSGLPSDRFFAERPEGSVSTLKIQRTQQEDSAVYLCASSLASGDDEQYFGPGTRLTVT.

The gene calls are TRBV5-1 and TRBJ2-4; possible D gene TRBD1, 5 bases. The germline V gene encodes CDR1 SGHRS and CDR2 YFSETQ. This CDR3 is built from 16 residues. Trimming removed 4 bases at V and 0 bases at J, with 14 bases between. Written as DNA, the CDR3 is TGCGCCAGCAGCAGGACAATGAGTGTAGCCAAAAACATTCAGTACTTC. Encoded protein: CASSRTMSVAKNIQYF.

This clonotype occurred many times. The rearrangement joins TRBV7-3 to TRBJ2-3, with TRBD2 matching 10 bases. The CDR3 runs 14 residues. The germline V gene has CDR1 SGHTA and CDR2 FQGTGA. Unmatched junction bases numbered 6, after V lost 5 bases and J lost 7 bases. The CDR3 DNA reads TGTGCCAGCAGCCCTAGCGGGAGTTTTTATACGCAGTATTTT. Translation gives CASSPSGSFYTQYF.

Remarks on this clonotype: Given a much more abundant clone one base away, this may be a read error. The rearrangement joins TRBV6-2 or TRBV6-3 to TRBJ2-7; TRBD2 matches 7 bases. Germline V gene sequence: CDR1 MNHEY, CDR2 SVGEGT. The CDR3 covers 15 residues. Here the CDR3 DNA reads TGTGTCAGCAGTTACTCGATCAGCGGGACCTACGAGCAGTACTTC. Translation: CVSSYSISGTYEQYF.